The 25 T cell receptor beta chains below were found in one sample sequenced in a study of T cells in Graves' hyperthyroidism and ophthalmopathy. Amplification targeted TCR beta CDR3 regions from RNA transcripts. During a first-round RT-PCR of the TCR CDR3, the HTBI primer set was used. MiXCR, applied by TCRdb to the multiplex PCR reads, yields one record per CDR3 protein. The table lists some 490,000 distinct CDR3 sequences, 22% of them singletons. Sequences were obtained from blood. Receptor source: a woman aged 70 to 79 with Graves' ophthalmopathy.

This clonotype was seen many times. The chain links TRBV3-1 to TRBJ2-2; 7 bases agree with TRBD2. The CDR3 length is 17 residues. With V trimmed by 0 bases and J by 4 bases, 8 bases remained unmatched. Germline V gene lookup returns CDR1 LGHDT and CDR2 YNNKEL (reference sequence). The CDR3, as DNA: TGTGCCAGCAGCCAAGAGCGGGCTAGCGGTACCACCGGGGAGCTGTTTTTT. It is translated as CASSQERASGTTGELFF.

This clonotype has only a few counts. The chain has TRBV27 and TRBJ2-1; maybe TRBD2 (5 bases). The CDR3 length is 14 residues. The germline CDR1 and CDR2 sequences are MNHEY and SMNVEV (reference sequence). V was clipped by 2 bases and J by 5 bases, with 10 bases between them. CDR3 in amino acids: CASSLNPTNNEQFF. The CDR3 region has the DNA TGTGCCAGCAGTTTAAACCCGACTAACAATGAGCAGTTCTTC.

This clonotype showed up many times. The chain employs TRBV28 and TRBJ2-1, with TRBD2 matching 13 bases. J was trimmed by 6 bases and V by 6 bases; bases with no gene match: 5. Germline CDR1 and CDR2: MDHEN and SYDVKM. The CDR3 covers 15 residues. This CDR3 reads CASSETSGRANEQFF. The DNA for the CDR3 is TGTGCCAGCAGCGAAACTAGCGGGAGGGCCAATGAGCAGTTCTTC. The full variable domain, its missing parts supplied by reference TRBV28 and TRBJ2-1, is DVKVTQSSRYLVKRTGEKVFLECVQDMDHENMFWYRQDPGLGLRLIYFSYDVKMKEKGDIPEGYSVSREKKERFSLILESASTNQTSMYLCASSETSGRANEQFFGPGTRLTVL.

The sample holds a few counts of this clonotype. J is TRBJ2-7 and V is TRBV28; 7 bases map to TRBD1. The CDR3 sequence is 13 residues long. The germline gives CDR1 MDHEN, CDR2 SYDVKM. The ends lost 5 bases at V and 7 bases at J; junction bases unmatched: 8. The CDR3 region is CASSDRQGWEQYF. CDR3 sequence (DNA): TGTGCCAGCAGTGACCGACAGGGATGGGAGCAGTACTTC.

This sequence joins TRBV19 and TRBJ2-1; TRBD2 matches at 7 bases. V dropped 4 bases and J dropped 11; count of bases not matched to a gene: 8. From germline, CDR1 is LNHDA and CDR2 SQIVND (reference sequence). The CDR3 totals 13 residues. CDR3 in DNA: TGTGCCAGTAGTACCGGGACTACCGCGAAGCAGTTCTTC. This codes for CASSTGTTAKQFF.

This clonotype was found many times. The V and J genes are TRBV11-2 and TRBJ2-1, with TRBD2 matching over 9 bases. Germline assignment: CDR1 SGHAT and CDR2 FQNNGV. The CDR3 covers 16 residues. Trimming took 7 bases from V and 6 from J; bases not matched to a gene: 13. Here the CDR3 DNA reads TGTGCCAGCACCCCCCCCTTGGGCGGGAGGGGCAATGAGCAGTTCTTC. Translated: CASTPPLGGRGNEQFF.

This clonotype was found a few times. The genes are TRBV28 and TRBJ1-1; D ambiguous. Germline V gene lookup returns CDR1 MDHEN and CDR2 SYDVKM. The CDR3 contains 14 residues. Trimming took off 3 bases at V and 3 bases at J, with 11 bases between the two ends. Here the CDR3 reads CASSFWVVDTEAFF. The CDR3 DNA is TGTGCCAGCAGTTTTTGGGTAGTGGACACTGAAGCTTTCTTT.

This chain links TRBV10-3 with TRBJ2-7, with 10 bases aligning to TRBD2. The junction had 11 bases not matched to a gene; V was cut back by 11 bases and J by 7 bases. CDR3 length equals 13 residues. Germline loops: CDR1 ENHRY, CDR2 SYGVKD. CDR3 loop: CAGASGSSGEQYF. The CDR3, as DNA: TGTGCCGGGGCTAGCGGGAGTTCGGGAGAGCAGTACTTC.

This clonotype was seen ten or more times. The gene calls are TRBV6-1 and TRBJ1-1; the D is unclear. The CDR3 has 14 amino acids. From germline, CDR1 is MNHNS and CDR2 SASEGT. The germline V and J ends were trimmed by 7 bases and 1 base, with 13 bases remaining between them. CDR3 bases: TGTGCCAGCACCATACTCAGCGGGAACACTGAAGCTTTCTTT. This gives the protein CASTILSGNTEAFF.

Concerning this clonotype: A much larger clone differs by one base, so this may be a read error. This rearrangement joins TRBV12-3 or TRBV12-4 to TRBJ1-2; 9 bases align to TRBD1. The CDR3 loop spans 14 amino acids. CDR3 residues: CAGRRTGVKYGYTF. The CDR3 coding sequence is TGTGCCGGCAGAAGGACAGGGGTGAAGTATGGCTACACCTTC.

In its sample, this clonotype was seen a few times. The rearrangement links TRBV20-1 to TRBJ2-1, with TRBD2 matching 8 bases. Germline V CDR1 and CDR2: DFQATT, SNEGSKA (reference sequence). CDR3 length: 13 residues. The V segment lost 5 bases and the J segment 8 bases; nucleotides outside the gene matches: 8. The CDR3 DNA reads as TGCAGTGCTCGGAGCGGGGGCTGGGATGAGCAGTTCTTC. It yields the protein CSARSGGWDEQFF.

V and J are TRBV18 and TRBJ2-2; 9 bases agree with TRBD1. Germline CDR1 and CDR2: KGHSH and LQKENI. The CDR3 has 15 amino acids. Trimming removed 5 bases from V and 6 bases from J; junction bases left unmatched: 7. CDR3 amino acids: CASSSGTGKAGELFF. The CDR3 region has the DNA TGTGCCAGCTCATCCGGGACAGGGAAGGCCGGGGAGCTGTTTTTT.

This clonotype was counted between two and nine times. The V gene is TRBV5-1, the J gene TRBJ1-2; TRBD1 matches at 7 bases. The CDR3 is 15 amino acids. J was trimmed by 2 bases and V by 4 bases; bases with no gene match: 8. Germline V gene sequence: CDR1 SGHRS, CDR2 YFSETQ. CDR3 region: CASSRDGTANYGYTF. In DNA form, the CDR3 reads TGCGCCAGCAGCCGAGACGGGACAGCAAACTATGGCTACACCTTC.

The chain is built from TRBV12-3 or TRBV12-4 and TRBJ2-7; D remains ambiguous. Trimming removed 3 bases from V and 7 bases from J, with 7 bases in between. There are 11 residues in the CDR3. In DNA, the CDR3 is TGTGCCAGCAGTTTGAAAATAGAGCAGTACTTC. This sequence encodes CASSLKIEQYF.

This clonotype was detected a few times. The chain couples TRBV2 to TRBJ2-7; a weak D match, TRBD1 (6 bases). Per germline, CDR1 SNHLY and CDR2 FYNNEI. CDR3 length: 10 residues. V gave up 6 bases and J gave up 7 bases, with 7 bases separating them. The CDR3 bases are TGTGCCAGCAGCGGACAGGAGCAGTACTTC. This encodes CASSGQEQYF.

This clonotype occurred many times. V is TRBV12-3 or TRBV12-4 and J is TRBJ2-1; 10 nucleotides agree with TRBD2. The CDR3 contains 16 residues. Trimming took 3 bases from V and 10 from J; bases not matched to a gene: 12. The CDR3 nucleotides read TGTGCCAGCAGTTTGGGATCCAGCGGGAGGGCTAAGGAGCAGTTCTTC. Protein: CASSLGSSGRAKEQFF.

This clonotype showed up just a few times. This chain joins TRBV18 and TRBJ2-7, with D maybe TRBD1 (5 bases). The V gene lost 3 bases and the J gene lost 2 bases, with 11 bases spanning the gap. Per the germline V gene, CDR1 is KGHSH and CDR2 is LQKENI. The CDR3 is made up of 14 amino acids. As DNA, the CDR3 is TGTGCCAGCTCACCCAAAACACAGGCCTACGAGCAGTACTTC. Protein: CASSPKTQAYEQYF.

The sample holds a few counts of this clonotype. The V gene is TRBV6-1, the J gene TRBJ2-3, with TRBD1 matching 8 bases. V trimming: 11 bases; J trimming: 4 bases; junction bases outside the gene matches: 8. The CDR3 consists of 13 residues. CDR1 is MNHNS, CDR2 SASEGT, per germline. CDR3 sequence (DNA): TGTGCCGTGACAGGGGCTCTCCCAGATACGCAGTATTTT. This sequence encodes CAVTGALPDTQYF.

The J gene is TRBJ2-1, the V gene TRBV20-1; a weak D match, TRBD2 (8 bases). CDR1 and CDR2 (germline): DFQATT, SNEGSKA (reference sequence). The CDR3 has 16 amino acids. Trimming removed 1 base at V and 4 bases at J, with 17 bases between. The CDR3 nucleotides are TGCAGTGCTAGAGGCATCAGGGGGACTAGGTACAATGAGCAGTTCTTC. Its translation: CSARGIRGTRYNEQFF.

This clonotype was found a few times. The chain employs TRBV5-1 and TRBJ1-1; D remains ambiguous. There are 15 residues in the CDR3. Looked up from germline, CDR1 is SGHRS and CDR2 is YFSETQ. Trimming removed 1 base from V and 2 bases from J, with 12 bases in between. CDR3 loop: CASSLSIQRNTEAFF. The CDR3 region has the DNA TGCGCCAGCAGCTTGTCAATCCAGAGAAACACTGAAGCTTTCTTT. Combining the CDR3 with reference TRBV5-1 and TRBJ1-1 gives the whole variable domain KAGVTQTPRYLIKTRGQQVTLSCSPISGHRSVSWYQQTPGQGLQFLFEYFSETQRNKGNFPGRFSGRQFSNSRSEMNVSTLELGDSALYLCASSLSIQRNTEAFFGQGTRLTVV.

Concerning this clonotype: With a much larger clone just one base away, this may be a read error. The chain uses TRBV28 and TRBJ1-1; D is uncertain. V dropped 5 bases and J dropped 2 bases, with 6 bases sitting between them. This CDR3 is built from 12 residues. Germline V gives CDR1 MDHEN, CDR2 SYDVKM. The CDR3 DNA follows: TGTGCCAGCAGTAGCCCCAACACTGAAGCTTTCTTT. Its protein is CASSSPNTEAFF.

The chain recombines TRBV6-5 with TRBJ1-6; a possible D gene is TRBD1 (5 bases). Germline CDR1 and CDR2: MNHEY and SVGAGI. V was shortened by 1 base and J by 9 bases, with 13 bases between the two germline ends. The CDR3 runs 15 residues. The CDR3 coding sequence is TGTGCCAGCAGTTACTGGGGGAACCGGGGTTCACCCCTCCACTTT. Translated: CASSYWGNRGSPLHF.

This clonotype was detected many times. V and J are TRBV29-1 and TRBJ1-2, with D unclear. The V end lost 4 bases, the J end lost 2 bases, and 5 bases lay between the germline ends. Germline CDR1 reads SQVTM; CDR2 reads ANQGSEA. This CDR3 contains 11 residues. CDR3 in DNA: TGCAGCGTTGTCCAGAACTATGGCTACACCTTC. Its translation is CSVVQNYGYTF.

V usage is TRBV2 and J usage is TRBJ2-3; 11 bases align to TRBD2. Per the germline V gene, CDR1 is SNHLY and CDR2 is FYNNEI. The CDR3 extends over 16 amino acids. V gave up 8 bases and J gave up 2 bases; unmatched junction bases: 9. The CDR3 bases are TGTGCCAGCCAAAAAGGACTAGCGGGTAACACAGATACGCAGTATTTT. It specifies CASQKGLAGNTDTQYF.

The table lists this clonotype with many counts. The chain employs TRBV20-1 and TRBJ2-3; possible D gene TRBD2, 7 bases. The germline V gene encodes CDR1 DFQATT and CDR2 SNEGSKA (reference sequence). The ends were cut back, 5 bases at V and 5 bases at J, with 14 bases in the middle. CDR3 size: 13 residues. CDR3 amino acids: CSAEGGGKDTQYF. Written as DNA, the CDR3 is TGCAGTGCTGAGGGAGGGGGAAAAGATACGCAGTATTTT.